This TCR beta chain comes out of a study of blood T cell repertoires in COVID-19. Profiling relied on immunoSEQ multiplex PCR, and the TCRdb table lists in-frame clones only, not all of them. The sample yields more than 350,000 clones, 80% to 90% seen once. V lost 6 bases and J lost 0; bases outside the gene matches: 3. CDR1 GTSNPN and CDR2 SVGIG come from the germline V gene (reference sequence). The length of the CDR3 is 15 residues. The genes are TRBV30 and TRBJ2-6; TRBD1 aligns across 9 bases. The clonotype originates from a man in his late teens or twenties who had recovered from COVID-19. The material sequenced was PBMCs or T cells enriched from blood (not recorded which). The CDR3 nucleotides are TGTGCCTGTGGGACAGGGAGCTCTGGGGCCAACGTCCTGACTTTC. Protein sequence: CACGTGSSGANVLTF. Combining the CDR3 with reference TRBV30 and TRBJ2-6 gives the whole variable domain SQTIHQWPATLVQPVGSPLSLECTVEGTSNPNLYWYRQAAGRGLQLLFYSVGIGQISSEVPQNLSASRPQDRQFILSSKKLLLSDSGFYLCACGTGSSGANVLTFGAGSRLTVL.